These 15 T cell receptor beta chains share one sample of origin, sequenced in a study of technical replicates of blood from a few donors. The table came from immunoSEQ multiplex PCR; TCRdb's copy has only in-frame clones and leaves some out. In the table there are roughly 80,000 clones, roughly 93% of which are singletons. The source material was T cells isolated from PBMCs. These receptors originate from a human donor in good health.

This chain's CDR3 is CAILGGTSGYNEQFF. DNA of the CDR3: TGTGCCATCTTAGGGGGGACTAGCGGGTACAATGAGCAGTTCTTC. The rearrangement links TRBV10-3 to TRBJ2-1; 12 bases are a match to TRBD2. The CDR3 has 15 amino acids. V lost 8 bases, J lost 4 bases, and 6 bases stayed unmatched. Germline V gene data show CDR1 as ENHRY and CDR2 as SYGVKD.

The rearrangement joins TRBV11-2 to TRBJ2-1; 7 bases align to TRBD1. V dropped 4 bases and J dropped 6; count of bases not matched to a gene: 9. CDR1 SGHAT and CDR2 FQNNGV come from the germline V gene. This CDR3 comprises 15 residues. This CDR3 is CASSSVRDRTNEQFF. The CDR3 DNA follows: TGTGCCAGCAGCTCGGTCCGGGACAGAACCAATGAGCAGTTCTTC.

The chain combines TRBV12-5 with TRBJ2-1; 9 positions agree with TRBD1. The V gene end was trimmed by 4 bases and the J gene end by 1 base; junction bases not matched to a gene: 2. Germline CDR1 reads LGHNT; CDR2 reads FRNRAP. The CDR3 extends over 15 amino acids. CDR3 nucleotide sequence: TGTGCTAGTGGTTCGGGACAGGGATCCTACAATGAGCAGTTCTTC. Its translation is CASGSGQGSYNEQFF.

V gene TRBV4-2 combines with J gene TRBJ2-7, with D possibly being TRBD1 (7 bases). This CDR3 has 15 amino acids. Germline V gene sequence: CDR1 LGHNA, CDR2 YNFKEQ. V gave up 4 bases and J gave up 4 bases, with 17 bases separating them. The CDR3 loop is CASSPTGWGRYEQYF. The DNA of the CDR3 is TGTGCCAGCAGCCCGACAGGGTGGGGGAGGTACGAGCAGTACTTC.

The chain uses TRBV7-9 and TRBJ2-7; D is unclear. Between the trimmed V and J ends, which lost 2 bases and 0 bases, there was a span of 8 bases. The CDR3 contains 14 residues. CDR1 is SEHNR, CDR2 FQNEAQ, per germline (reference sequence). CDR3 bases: TGTGCCAGCAGCTTACCCGGTAGCTCCTACGAGCAGTACTTC. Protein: CASSLPGSSYEQYF.

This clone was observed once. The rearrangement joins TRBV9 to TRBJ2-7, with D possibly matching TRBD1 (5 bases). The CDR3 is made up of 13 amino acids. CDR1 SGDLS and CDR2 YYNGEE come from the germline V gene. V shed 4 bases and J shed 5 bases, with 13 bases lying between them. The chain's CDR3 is CASSSDTAHEQYF. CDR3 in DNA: TGTGCCAGCAGCTCGGACACAGCCCACGAGCAGTACTTC.

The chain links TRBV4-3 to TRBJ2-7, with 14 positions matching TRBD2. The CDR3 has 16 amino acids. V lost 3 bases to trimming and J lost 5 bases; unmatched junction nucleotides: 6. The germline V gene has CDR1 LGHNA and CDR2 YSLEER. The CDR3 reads CASSHAPGLAGDEQYF. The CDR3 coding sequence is TGCGCCAGCAGCCACGCCCCGGGACTAGCGGGAGACGAGCAGTACTTC.

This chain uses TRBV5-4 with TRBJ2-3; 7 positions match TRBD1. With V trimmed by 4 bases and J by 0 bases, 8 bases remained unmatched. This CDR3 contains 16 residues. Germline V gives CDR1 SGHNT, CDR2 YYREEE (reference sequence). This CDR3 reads CASSAPTGPSTDTQYF. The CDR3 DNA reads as TGTGCCAGCAGCGCCCCGACAGGGCCCAGCACAGATACGCAGTATTTT.

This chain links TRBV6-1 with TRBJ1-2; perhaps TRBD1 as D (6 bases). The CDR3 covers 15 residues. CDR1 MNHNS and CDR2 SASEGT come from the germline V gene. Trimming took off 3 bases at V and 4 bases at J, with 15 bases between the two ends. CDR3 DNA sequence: TGTGCCAGCAGTGAGAACCAACAGGGTCCCTATGGCTACACCTTC. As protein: CASSENQQGPYGYTF.

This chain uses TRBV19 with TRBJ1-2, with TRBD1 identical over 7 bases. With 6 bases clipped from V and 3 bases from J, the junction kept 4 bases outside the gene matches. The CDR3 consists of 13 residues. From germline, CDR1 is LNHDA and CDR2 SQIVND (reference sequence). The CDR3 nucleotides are TGTGCCAGTAGCCAAGGGACAGACTATGGCTACACCTTC. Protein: CASSQGTDYGYTF.

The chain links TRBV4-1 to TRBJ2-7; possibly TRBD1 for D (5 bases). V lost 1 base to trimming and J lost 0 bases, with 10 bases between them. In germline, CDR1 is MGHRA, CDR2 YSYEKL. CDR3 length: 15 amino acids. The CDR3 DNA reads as TGCGCCAGCAGCCAAGTCCAGGGTTCCTCCTACGAGCAGTACTTC. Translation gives CASSQVQGSSYEQYF.

CDR3: CASSFSGVAGYTF. The CDR3 DNA is TGTGCCAGCAGCTTTTCGGGCGTAGCGGGCTACACCTTC. V and J are TRBV7-9 and TRBJ1-2, with D hard to call. The CDR3 totals 13 residues. Trimming left V 3 bases short and J 8 bases short, with 13 bases between. In germline, CDR1 is SEHNR, CDR2 FQNEAQ (reference sequence).

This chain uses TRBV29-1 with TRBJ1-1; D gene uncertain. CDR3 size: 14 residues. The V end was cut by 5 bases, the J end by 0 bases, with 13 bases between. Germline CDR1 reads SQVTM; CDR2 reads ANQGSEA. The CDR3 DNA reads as TGCAGCGTTTCCCCTAGGCTCATGAACACTGAAGCTTTCTTT. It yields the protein CSVSPRLMNTEAFF.

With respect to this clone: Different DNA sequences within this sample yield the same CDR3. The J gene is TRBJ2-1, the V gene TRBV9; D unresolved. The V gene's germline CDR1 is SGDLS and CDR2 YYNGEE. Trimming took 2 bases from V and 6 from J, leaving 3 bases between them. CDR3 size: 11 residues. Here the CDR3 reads CASSVSNEQFF. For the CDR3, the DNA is TGTGCCAGCAGCGTCAGCAATGAGCAGTTCTTC.

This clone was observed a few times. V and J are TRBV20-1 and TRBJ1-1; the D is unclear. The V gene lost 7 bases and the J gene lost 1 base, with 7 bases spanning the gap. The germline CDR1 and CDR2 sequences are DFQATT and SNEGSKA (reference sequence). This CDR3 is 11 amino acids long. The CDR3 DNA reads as TGCAGTGTCTACCCGAACACTGAAGCTTTCTTT. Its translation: CSVYPNTEAFF.